This T cell receptor (beta chain) appears in the sequencing data of a study of cytomegalovirus exposure and HLA in healthy donors. CDR1 and CDR2 from the germline V gene are MNHNS and SASEGT. This CDR3 region has 16 residues. J gave up 9 bases and V 1 base, and 14 bases lay outside the gene matches. The study ran its PCR with 60 Vbeta and 13 Jbeta primers. Produced via immunoSEQ multiplex PCR; TCRdb's table is partial and in-frame only. In the table there are approximately 150,000 clones, about 70% of which are singletons. The V and J genes are TRBV6-1 and TRBJ1-1; 7 nucleotides line up with TRBD1. Sequencing input: PBMCs. The receptor was derived from a middle-aged woman in good health and CMV-seronegative. CDR3 sequence (DNA): TGTGCCAGCAGTGAAGGGCAATCCAGGGGGAGGTCTCAAGCTTTCTTT. This codes for CASSEGQSRGRSQAFF.